A single sample is the source of the 8 T cell receptor beta chains below, sequenced in a study of cytomegalovirus exposure and HLA in healthy donors. Clones were sequenced by immunoSEQ multiplex PCR, and TCRdb holds only the in-frame ones, with some missing. The sample has 45,000 or so clones; over 85% are singletons. Sequenced: PBMCs. The source is a woman under 30 in good health and CMV-seronegative.

This chain links TRBV7-2 with TRBJ2-1; 9 bases are a match to TRBD2. The CDR3 is made up of 19 amino acids. Looked up from germline, CDR1 is SGHTA and CDR2 is FQGNSA. After removal of 1 base from V and 0 bases from J, the junction contained 10 bases not matched to a gene. The CDR3 spells CASSLVPAGGLSSYNEQFF. The CDR3 DNA is TGTGCCAGCAGCTTAGTTCCAGCGGGAGGCCTCAGCTCCTACAATGAGCAGTTCTTC.

This clone was observed a single time. The V gene is TRBV25-1, the J gene TRBJ1-1; a weak D match, TRBD1 (5 bases). With 5 bases removed from V and 1 base from J, the gap between germline ends came to 14 bases. Germline CDR1 MGHDK, CDR2 SYGVNS. The CDR3 covers 15 residues. The CDR3 DNA reads as TGTGCCAGCAGTCCTACACTCGGGGGGAACACTGAAGCTTTCTTT. Residues: CASSPTLGGNTEAFF.

The CDR3 reads CASSSRSRDRVNEQYF. The DNA for the CDR3 is TGCGCCAGCAGCTCCCGATCCCGGGACAGGGTAAACGAGCAGTACTTC. J is TRBJ2-7 and V is TRBV5-1; 9 nucleotides align to TRBD1. The length of the CDR3 is 16 residues. Germline V gene sequence: CDR1 SGHRS, CDR2 YFSETQ. J lost 5 bases, V lost 3 bases, and 12 bases had no gene match.

This sequence joins TRBV4-2 and TRBJ1-1; TRBD1 might be the D (5 bases). Germline-derived CDR1 and CDR2 are LGHNA and YNFKEQ. Trimming pared 4 bases from V and 5 bases from J, leaving 14 bases between. CDR3 length equals 14 residues. The CDR3 nucleotides read TGTGCCAGCAGCCGGGGGGAAAGTCGTACTGAAGCTTTCTTT. It specifies CASSRGESRTEAFF.

The chain is built from TRBV19 and TRBJ2-1; D may be TRBD1 (6 bases). Germline-derived CDR1 and CDR2 are LNHDA and SQIVND (reference sequence). The CDR3 has 14 amino acids. Trimming removed 7 bases at V and 4 bases at J, with 14 bases between. The CDR3 DNA sequence: TGTGCCAGTAATCCGGGGACAAGATACAATGAGCAGTTCTTC. It yields the protein CASNPGTRYNEQFF.

The J gene is TRBJ2-3, the V gene TRBV6-1; TRBD2 aligns across 9 bases. Losses at the gene ends were 8 bases for V and 4 bases for J; bases not matched to a gene: 10. This CDR3 comprises 15 residues. CDR1 and CDR2 (germline): MNHNS, SASEGT. For the CDR3, the DNA is TGTGCCAGCGAAGGGGCTAGCGGGGCGGCAGATACGCAGTATTTT. Protein product: CASEGASGAADTQYF.

The chain is built from TRBV19 and TRBJ1-4, with 9 bases identical to TRBD1. CDR3 size: 15 residues. CDR1 and CDR2 (germline): LNHDA, SQIVND (reference sequence). The V gene end was trimmed by 4 bases and the J gene end by 3 bases; junction bases not matched to a gene: 3. The CDR3 region has the DNA TGTGCCAGTAGTACCGGACAGGGGTCTAATGAAAAACTGTTTTTT. Its translation is CASSTGQGSNEKLFF.

The chain carries TRBV27 and TRBJ2-5; D uncertain. With 4 bases removed from V and 2 bases from J, the gap between germline ends came to 23 bases. The CDR3 has 18 residues. Looked up from germline, CDR1 is MNHEY and CDR2 is SMNVEV (reference sequence). The CDR3, as DNA: TGTGCCAGCAGTTCCATACCTCCCGGAGTAGCCCCTCAAGAGACCCAGTACTTC. Its translation: CASSSIPPGVAPQETQYF.